Following are 17 T cell receptor beta chains from one sample sequenced in a study of T-cell memory formation after mild COVID-19. TCRdb redid the calling of the 5' RACE reads with MiXCR, one entry per CDR3 protein. The profile shows about 82,000 distinct CDR3 sequences, about 15% of them singletons. Sequencing was performed on PBMCs or a T cell subset sorted from them (not recorded which). The receptors were sampled from a man between 18 and 35 years old who had mild COVID-19 (a few samples of this study predate the infection). Cell type and time point are not known.

V gene TRBV29-1 combines with J gene TRBJ2-5; the D is unclear. Germline-derived CDR1 and CDR2 are SQVTM and ANQGSEA. CDR3 length: 13 amino acids. V lost 4 bases and J lost 4, with 13 bases in between. The DNA for the CDR3 is TGCAGCGTTGTCTCGGTCAGTGGAGAGACCCAGTACTTC. Its translation: CSVVSVSGETQYF.

The chain has TRBV7-6 and TRBJ2-3; unclear D gene. The CDR3 runs to 16 residues. The germline CDR1 and CDR2 sequences are SGHVS and FNYEAQ. V shed 5 bases and J shed 1 base, with 16 bases lying between them. As DNA, the CDR3 is TGTGCCAGCAGCCTAGGGCCAAGGGTCCGCACAGATACGCAGTATTTT. Amino acid sequence: CASSLGPRVRTDTQYF.

The V and J genes are TRBV20-1 and TRBJ2-3, with a possible D match to TRBD1 (5 bases). The V end lost 7 bases, the J end lost 4 bases, and 15 bases lay between the germline ends. The CDR3 length is 13 residues. Germline-derived CDR1 and CDR2 are DFQATT and SNEGSKA (reference sequence). The CDR3 here is CSGRGWGSDTQYF. The DNA of the CDR3 is TGCAGTGGAAGGGGCTGGGGTTCAGATACGCAGTATTTT.

The rearrangement links TRBV5-1 to TRBJ1-1, with D maybe TRBD1 (5 bases). CDR3 length equals 14 residues. With 0 bases removed from V and 2 bases from J, the gap between germline ends came to 8 bases. From germline, CDR1 is SGHRS and CDR2 YFSETQ. CDR3 protein: CASSLGDGNTEAFF. The CDR3 DNA follows: TGCGCCAGCAGCTTGGGGGACGGAAACACTGAAGCTTTCTTT.

This clonotype has a count of ten or more. This chain connects TRBV10-3 to TRBJ2-2; the match to TRBD2 covers 7 bases. Per germline, CDR1 ENHRY and CDR2 SYGVKD. This CDR3 region has 13 residues. Losses at the gene ends were 11 bases for V and 5 bases for J; bases not matched to a gene: 8. The CDR3 loop is CAAGREGTGELFF. CDR3 sequence (DNA): TGTGCCGCAGGGAGGGAAGGAACCGGGGAGCTGTTTTTT.

V and J are TRBV7-2 and TRBJ1-1; no definite D call. The CDR3 extends over 13 amino acids. V was trimmed by 1 base and J by 3 bases, leaving 6 bases between them. Per germline, CDR1 SGHTA and CDR2 FQGNSA. The CDR3 protein is CASSLDTYTEAFF. CDR3 nucleotide sequence: TGTGCCAGCAGCTTAGACACCTACACTGAAGCTTTCTTT.

This clonotype was seen only a few times. V gene TRBV21-1 combines with J gene TRBJ2-4; the tabulated D call, TRBD1, remains unverified against the DNA. TRBV21-1 is annotated as a pseudogene. This CDR3 spans 17 amino acids. CDR3 nucleotide sequence: TGTGCCAGCAGCAATGGGATACCCGCCGGGCCGTGGGACATTCAGTACTTC. Translating gives CASSNGIPAGPWDIQYF.

This clonotype turned up a few times. This rearrangement joins TRBV7-6 to TRBJ1-6, with D unresolved. The CDR3 covers 13 residues. Trimming took off 1 base at V and 10 bases at J, with 8 bases between the two ends. Germline assignment: CDR1 SGHVS and CDR2 FNYEAQ. CDR3 in amino acids: CASSLERGSPLHF. The CDR3 coding sequence is TGTGCCAGCAGCTTAGAGAGAGGCTCACCCCTCCACTTT.

This clonotype was seen only a few times. The CDR3 region is CASSRSGTDYEQYV. Here the CDR3 DNA reads TGTGCCAGCAGCCGAAGCGGGACAGACTACGAGCAGTACGTC. The rearrangement joins TRBV7-9 to TRBJ2-7; TRBD1 or TRBD2 may be the D gene (7 bases each). CDR3 length equals 14 residues. CDR1 and CDR2 from the germline V gene are SEHNR and FQNEAQ (reference sequence). V was shortened by 5 bases and J by 3 bases, with 14 bases between the two germline ends.

This clonotype has just a few counts. V is TRBV5-1 and J is TRBJ2-2, with a weak D call TRBD1 (6 bases). The germline gives CDR1 SGHRS, CDR2 YFSETQ. Trimming took off 4 bases at V and 8 bases at J, with 12 bases between the two ends. This CDR3 region has 13 residues. The CDR3 reads CASSSGQTGELFF. The CDR3 region has the DNA TGCGCCAGCAGCAGCGGACAGACTGGGGAGCTGTTTTTT.

The table lists this clonotype with many counts. This chain uses TRBV5-1 with TRBJ2-1; either TRBD1 or TRBD2 may supply D (5 bases each). Germline-derived CDR1 and CDR2 are SGHRS and YFSETQ. CDR3 length: 15 residues. V shed 1 base and J shed 1 base, with 9 bases lying between them. The CDR3 DNA reads TGCGCCAGCAGCTTGCCCAGGGAGTCCTACAATGAGCAGTTCTTC. Amino acid sequence: CASSLPRESYNEQFF.

This rearrangement joins TRBV6-5 to TRBJ2-7; TRBD2 is a possible D gene (7 bases). Trimming stripped 2 bases from V and 0 bases from J, with 14 bases between. This CDR3 has 16 amino acids. Germline V gene lookup returns CDR1 MNHEY and CDR2 SVGAGI. CDR3 sequence reads: CASSYGGDTSSYEQYF. CDR3 DNA sequence: TGTGCCAGCAGTTACGGGGGGGACACAAGCTCCTACGAGCAGTACTTC.

Ten or more counts support this clonotype. The gene calls are TRBV12-3 or TRBV12-4 and TRBJ2-7, with a tentative D call TRBD2 (5 bases). Trimming stripped 10 bases from V and 7 bases from J, with 14 bases between. CDR3 length equals 11 residues. This CDR3 is CAIRRSGEQYF. CDR3 in DNA: TGTGCCATACGGCGATCGGGAGAGCAGTACTTC.

Only a few counts were recorded for this clonotype. The CDR3 DNA reads as TGTGCCAGCAGTGAATATCTTGAGCAGTTCTTC. Translating gives CASSEYLEQFF. This chain connects TRBV25-1 to TRBJ2-1, with no clear D. V was shortened by 0 bases and J by 9 bases, with 3 bases between the two germline ends. The CDR3 runs 11 residues. The germline gives CDR1 MGHDK, CDR2 SYGVNS.

This clonotype was recorded a few times. At one of its ends the junction is not consistent with the germline gene, which may arise from a read error. The rearrangement uses TRBV6-2 or TRBV6-3 and TRBJ1-5; TRBD1 is a possible D gene (6 bases). Germline CDR1 and CDR2: MNHEY and SVGEGT. This CDR3 spans 12 amino acids. The CDR3 region is CASFSGQPPQAF. In DNA, the CDR3 is TGTGCCAGCTTCTCAGGACAGCCGCCCCAAGCTTTT.

This clonotype came up a few times. CDR3 amino acids: CASSLLTTPNNEQFF. The CDR3 nucleotides are TGTGCCAGCAGCTTACTGACCACTCCCAACAATGAGCAGTTCTTC. The chain uses TRBV11-1 and TRBJ2-1; D is unresolved. V was cut by 2 bases and J by 5 bases, with 13 bases left in between. The CDR3 is 15 amino acids. Germline V gene lookup returns CDR1 SGHAT and CDR2 FQDESV (reference sequence).

The chain recombines TRBV14 with TRBJ1-2, with a tentative D call TRBD1 (5 bases). V lost 4 bases and J lost 2, with 5 bases in between. Germline loops: CDR1 SGHDN, CDR2 FVKESK. The CDR3 spans 12 residues. CDR3 sequence (DNA): TGTGCCAGCAGCCCAGGGAACTATGGCTACACCTTC. Translating it yields CASSPGNYGYTF.